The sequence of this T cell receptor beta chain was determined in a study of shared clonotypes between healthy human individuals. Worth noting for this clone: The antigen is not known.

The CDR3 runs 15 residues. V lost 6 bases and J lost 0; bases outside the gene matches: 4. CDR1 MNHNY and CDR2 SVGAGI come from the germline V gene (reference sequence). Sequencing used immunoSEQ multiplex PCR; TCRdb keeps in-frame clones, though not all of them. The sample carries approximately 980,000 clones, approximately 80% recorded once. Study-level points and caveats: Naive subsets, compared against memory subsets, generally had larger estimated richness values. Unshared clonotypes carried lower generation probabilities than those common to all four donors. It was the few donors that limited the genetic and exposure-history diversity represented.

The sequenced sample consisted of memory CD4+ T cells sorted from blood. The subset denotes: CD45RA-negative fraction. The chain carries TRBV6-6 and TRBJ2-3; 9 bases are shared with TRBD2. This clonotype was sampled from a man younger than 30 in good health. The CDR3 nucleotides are TGTGCCAGCAGCCAAACTAGCGGGAGCACAGATACGCAGTATTTT. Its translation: CASSQTSGSTDTQYF.